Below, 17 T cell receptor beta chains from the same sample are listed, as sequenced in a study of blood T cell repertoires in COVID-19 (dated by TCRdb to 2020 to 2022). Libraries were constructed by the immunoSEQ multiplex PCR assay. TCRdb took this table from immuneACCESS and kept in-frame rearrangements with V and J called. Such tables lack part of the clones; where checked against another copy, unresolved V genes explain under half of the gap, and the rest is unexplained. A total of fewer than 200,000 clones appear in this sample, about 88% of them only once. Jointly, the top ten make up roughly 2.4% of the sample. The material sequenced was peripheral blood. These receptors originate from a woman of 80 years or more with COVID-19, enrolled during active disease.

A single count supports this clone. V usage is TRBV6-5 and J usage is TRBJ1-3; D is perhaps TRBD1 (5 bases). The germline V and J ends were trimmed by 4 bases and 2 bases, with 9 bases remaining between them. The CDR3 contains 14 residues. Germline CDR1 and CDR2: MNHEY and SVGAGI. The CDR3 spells CASSLGVTGNTIYF. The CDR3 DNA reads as TGTGCCAGCAGTTTAGGGGTCACTGGAAACACCATATATTTT.

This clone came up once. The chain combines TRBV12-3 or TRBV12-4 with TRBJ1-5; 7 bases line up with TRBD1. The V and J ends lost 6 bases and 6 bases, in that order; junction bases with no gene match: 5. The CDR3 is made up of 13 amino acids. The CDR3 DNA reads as TGTGCCAGCAGACAGGGGAGGATTCAGCCCCAGCATTTT. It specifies CASRQGRIQPQHF.

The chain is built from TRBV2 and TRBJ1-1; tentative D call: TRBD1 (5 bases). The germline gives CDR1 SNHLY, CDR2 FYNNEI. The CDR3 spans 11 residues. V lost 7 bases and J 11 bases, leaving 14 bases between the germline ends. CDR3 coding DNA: TGTGCCAGCAAACAGGTACAAGTTGCTTTCTTT. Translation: CASKQVQVAFF.

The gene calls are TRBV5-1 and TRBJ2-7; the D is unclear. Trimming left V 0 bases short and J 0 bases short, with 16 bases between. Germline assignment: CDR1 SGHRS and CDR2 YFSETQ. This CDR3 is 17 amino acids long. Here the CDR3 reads CASSLEPSTDFSYEQYF. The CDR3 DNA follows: TGCGCCAGCAGCTTGGAGCCGTCGACCGACTTCTCCTACGAGCAGTACTTC.

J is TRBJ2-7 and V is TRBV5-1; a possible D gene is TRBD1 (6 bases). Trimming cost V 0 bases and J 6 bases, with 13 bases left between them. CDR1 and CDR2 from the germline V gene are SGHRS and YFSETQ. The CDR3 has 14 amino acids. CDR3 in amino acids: CASSLGGHTPEQYF. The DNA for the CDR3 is TGCGCCAGCAGCTTGGGGGGACATACCCCCGAGCAGTACTTC.

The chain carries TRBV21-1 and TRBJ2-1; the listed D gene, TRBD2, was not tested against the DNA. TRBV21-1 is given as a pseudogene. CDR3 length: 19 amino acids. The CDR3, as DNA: TGTGCCAGCAGCAAAGGGCGGGATAGCGGGAGACGGTGGGACAATGAGCAGTTCTTC. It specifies CASSKGRDSGRRWDNEQFF.

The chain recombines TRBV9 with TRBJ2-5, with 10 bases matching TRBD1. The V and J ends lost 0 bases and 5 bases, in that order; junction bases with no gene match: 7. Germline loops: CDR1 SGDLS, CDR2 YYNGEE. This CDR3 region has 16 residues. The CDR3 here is CASSVEPTGGRETQYF. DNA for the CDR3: TGTGCCAGCAGCGTAGAACCGACAGGGGGCAGGGAGACCCAGTACTTC.

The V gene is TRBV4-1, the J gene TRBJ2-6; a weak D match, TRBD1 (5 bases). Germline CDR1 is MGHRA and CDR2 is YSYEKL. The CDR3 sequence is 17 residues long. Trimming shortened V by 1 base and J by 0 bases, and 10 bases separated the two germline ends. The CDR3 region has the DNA TGCGCCAGCAGCCAAGGACAGATAAGCTCTGGGGCCAACGTCCTGACTTTC. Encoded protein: CASSQGQISSGANVLTF.

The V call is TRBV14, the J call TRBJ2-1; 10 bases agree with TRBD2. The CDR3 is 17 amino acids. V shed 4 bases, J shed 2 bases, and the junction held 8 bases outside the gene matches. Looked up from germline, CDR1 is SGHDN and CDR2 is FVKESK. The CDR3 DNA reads TGTGCCAGCAGCCGGCTAGCGGGAGTAGGGACCTACAATGAGCAGTTCTTC. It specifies CASSRLAGVGTYNEQFF.

The CDR3 DNA follows: TGTGCCAGCAGCCAAGGAGCTCACTCCTACAATGAGCAGTTCTTC. This codes for CASSQGAHSYNEQFF. The chain links TRBV3-1 (or the pseudogene TRBV3-2) to TRBJ2-1; D unclear. The CDR3 runs to 15 residues. Deletions cut 1 base from V and 0 bases from J, with 7 bases between. Germline CDR1 reads LGHDT; CDR2 reads YNNKEL (reference sequence).

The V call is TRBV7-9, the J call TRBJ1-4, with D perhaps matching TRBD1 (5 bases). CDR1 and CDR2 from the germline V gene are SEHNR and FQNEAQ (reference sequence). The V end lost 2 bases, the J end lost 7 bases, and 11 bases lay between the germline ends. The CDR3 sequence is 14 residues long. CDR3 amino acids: CASSLQGEGEKLFF. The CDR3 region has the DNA TGTGCCAGCAGCTTACAGGGTGAAGGTGAAAAACTGTTTTTT.

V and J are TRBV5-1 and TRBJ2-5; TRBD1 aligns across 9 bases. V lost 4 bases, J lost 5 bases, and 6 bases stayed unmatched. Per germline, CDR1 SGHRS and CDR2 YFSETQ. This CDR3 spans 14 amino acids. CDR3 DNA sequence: TGCGCCAGCAGCCCGACAGGGGGTCGGGAGACCCAGTACTTC. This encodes CASSPTGGRETQYF.

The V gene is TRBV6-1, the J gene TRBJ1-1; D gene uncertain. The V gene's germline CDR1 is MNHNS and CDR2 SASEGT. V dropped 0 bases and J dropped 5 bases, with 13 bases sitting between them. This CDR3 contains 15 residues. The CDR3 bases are TGTGCCAGCAGTGAAGCGCGTCTGAGGAGGACTGAAGCTTTCTTT. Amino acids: CASSEARLRRTEAFF.

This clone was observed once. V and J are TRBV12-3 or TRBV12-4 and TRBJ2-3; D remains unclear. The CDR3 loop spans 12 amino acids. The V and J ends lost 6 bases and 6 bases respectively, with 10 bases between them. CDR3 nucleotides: TGTGCCAGCAGCCCACAGAGCGATACGCAGTATTTT. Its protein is CASSPQSDTQYF.

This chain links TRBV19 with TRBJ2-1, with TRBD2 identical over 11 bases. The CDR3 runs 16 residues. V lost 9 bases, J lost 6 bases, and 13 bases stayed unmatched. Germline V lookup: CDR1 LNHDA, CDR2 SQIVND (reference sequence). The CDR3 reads CASGGSRLAGLNEQFF. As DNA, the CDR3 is TGTGCCAGCGGAGGGTCCCGACTAGCGGGGCTCAATGAGCAGTTCTTC.

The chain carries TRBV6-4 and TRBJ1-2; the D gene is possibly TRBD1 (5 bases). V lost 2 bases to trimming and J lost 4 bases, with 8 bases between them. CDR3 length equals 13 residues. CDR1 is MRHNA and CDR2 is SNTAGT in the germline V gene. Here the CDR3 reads CASSDVQGYGYTF. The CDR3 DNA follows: TGTGCCAGCAGTGACGTCCAGGGCTATGGCTACACCTTC.

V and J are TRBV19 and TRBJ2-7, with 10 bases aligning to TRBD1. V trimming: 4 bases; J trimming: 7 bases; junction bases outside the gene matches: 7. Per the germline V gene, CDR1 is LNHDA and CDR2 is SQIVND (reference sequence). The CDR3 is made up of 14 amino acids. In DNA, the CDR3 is TGTGCCAGTAGTACCGGGACAGGGGTATTTGAGCAGTACTTC. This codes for CASSTGTGVFEQYF.